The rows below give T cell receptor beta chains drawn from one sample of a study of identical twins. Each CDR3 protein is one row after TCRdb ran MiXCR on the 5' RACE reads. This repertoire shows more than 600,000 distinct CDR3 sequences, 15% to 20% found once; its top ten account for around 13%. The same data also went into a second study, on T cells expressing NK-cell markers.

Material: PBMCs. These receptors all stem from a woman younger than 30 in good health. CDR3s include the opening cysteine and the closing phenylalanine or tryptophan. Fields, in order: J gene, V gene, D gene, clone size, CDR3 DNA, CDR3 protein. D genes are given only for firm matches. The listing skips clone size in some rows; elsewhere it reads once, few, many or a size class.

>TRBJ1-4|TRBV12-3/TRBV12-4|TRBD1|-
TGTGCCAGCAGTTCCACGGACAGGGGGAATGAAAAACTGTTTTTT
CASSSTDRGNEKLFF
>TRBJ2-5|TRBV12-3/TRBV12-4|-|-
TGTGCCAGCAGTTTAATGGCCCCCGAGACCCAGTACTTC
CASSLMAPETQYF
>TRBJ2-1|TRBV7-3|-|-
TGTGCCAGCAGCTTAACGATTCTGGATGAGCAGTTCTTC
CASSLTILDEQFF
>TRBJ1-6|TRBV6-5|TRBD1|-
TGTGCCAGCAGTTACCCCAGACAGGGGGATAATTCACCCCTCCACTTT
CASSYPRQGDNSPLHF
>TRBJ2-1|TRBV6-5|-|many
TGTGCCAGCAGTGCATCTGATGAGCAGTTCTTC
CASSASDEQFF
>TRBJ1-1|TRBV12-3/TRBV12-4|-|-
TGTGCCAGCAGTCCTGTCCCGAACACTGAAGCTTTCTTT
CASSPVPNTEAFF
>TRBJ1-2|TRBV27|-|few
TGTGCCAGCAGCCCTGGGGGGGGCGTAAAAAAATATGGCTACACCTTC
CASSPGGGVKKYGYTF
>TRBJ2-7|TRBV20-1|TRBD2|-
TGCAGTGCTGAAAGCGGGACTAGCGGGGACGAGCAGTACTTC
CSAESGTSGDEQYF
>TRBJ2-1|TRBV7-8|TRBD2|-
TGTGCCAGCAGCTTACCAGTAGCGGGAGGGGTAGTAGGTCGCAATGAGCAGTTCTTC
CASSLPVAGGVVGRNEQFF
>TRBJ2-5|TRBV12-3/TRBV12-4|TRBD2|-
TGTGCCAGCAGTTTCCGTGAAAGCGGGATGAGGGAGACCCAGTACTTC
CASSFRESGMRETQYF
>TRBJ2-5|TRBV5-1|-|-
TGCGCCAGCAGCTCAAGACCAGACGAAGAGACCCAGTACTTC
CASSSRPDEETQYF
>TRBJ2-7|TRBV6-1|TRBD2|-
TGTGCCGTAGGGGCTAGCGGGACCAGCTCCTACGAGCAGTACTTC
CAVGASGTSSYEQYF
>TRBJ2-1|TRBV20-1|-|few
TGCAGTGCTTCAGGGGTGCGGAGGGGAAATGAGCAGTTCTTC
CSASGVRRGNEQFF
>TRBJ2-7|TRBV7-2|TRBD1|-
TGTGCCAGCAGCTTACTCCGACAGGGGGGATACTCCTACGAGCAGTACTTC
CASSLLRQGGYSYEQYF
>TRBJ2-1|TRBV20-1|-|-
TGCAGTGCTATGAAAGCGGACGCCTACAATGAGCAGTTCTTC
CSAMKADAYNEQFF
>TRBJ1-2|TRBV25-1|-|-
TGTGCCAGCAGTGGTGGGAGTTGGACCTATGGCTACACCTTC
CASSGGSWTYGYTF
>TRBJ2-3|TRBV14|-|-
TGTGCCAGCAGCCAAGAGGTTTTCACAGATACGCAGTATTTT
CASSQEVFTDTQYF
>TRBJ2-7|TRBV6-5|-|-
TGTGCCAGCAGTTGGGGTAGCAGCGGCTACGAGCAGTACTTC
CASSWGSSGYEQYF
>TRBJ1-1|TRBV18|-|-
TGTGCCAGCTCACCGCAGACAGGAGAAGCTTTCTTT
CASSPQTGEAFF
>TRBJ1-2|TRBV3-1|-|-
TGTGCCAGCAGCCCCGGGCCGGGAAGATCGGGCTATGGCTACACCTTC
CASSPGPGRSGYGYTF
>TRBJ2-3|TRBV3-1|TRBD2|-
TGTGCCAGCAGCCATTGGGAAATAGCGGGAGTGTATACGCAGTATTTT
CASSHWEIAGVYTQYF
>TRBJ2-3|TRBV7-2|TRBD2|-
TGTGCCAGCAGCTCAGGACTAGCGGATGTTATACGCGCGTATTTT
CASSSGLADVIRAYF
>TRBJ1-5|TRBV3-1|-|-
TGTGCCAGCAGCCAACTTCAGGGACGGCAGCCCCAGCATTTT
CASSQLQGRQPQHF
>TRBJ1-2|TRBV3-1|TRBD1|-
TGTGCCAGCAGCACCCAGGGGGCATATGGCTACACCTTC
CASSTQGAYGYTF
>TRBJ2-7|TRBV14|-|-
TGTGCCAGCAGCCAAAAACGGGAGAGCTCCTACGAGCAGTACTTC
CASSQKRESSYEQYF
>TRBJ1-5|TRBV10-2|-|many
TGCGCCAGCGGGTCGGGGCCAGGGAATCAGCCCCAGCATTTT
CASGSGPGNQPQHF